These T cell receptor beta chains were read from a single sample in a study of T cell responses to AZD1222 COVID-19 vaccine. The data were produced by immunoSEQ multiplex PCR, yet TCRdb's version contains in-frame clones alone and is incomplete. The table has around 130,000 clones, roughly 92% seen once; the top ten hold 3.5% to 4.5%. Sample: peripheral blood, taken 28 days after the second AZD1222 dose. Receptor source: an adult who received the AZD1222 COVID-19 vaccine. CDR3s include the opening cysteine and the closing phenylalanine or tryptophan. D genes are given only for firm matches. A row's size may be missing; if present it is once, few, many or a size class.

J	D	V	size	DNA	CDR3
TRBJ1-5	.	TRBV13	.	TGTGCCAGCAGCGAGGGGGTAGGTCAGCCCCAGCATTTT	CASSEGVGQPQHF
TRBJ1-1	.	TRBV5-4	.	TGTGCCAGCAGGGGGAACACTGAAGCTTTCTTT	CASRGNTEAFF
TRBJ1-6	TRBD1	TRBV3-1/TRBV3-2	.	TGTGCCAGCAGCCAAGGTACAGGGGCCAATAATTCACCCCTCCACTTT	CASSQGTGANNSPLHF
TRBJ2-3	.	TRBV28	.	TGTGCCAGCTCGAGGGCCACAGATACGCAGTATTTT	CASSRATDTQYF
TRBJ1-4	TRBD1	TRBV4-2	once	TGTGCCAGCAGCCAAGGCACCGGGACAGGGAGGGAAAAACTGTTTTTT	CASSQGTGTGREKLFF
TRBJ2-7	TRBD2	TRBV10-2	.	TGCGCCAGCACTGGGACTAGCGGGGAAATGAGGAACGAGCAGTACTTC	CASTGTSGEMRNEQYF
TRBJ2-7	.	TRBV11-2	.	TGTGCCAGCAGCTTCGGACAGAGATACGAGCAGTACTTC	CASSFGQRYEQYF
TRBJ2-1	TRBD1	TRBV4-1	.	TGCGCCAGCAGCCAAGAATGGACGACAGGGGGAAATGAGCAGTTCTTC	CASSQEWTTGGNEQFF
TRBJ2-2	TRBD2	TRBV9	.	TGTGCCAGCAGCGTGCATAGCGGGGTAGGCACCGGGGAGCTGTTTTTT	CASSVHSGVGTGELFF
TRBJ2-5	TRBD2	TRBV14	few	TGTGCCAGCAGCCAAACCTGGGGACTAGCGGGAGGTGAGACCCAGTACTTC	CASSQTWGLAGGETQYF
TRBJ2-7	TRBD2	TRBV9	.	TGTGCCAGCAGCCGGACTAGCGGGGGCCGCTACGAGCAGTACTTC	CASSRTSGGRYEQYF
TRBJ2-5	TRBD2	TRBV7-3	.	TGTGCCAGCAGCTTAGGACTAGCGGGAGGGGAGACCCAGTACTTC	CASSLGLAGGETQYF
TRBJ2-5	.	TRBV5-6	.	TGTGCCAGCAGCCGACCTGGGTCTGGCGAGACCCAGTACTTC	CASSRPGSGETQYF
TRBJ1-2	TRBD1	TRBV27	.	TGTGCCAGCAGTTTCGGCCCGGGACAGACCTATGGCTACACCTTC	CASSFGPGQTYGYTF
TRBJ1-1	.	TRBV27	.	TGTGCCAGCAGAGCGGGGGTTGGCACTGAAGCTTTCTTT	CASRAGVGTEAFF
TRBJ1-2	.	TRBV5-1	once	TGCGCCAGCAGCACAAGGCACTGGGACGGGACTAACTATGGCTACACCTTC	CASSTRHWDGTNYGYTF
TRBJ2-1	TRBD1	TRBV18	.	TGTGCCAGCTCACCAGGACGGACAGGGGGTGTTGAGCAGTTCTTC	CASSPGRTGGVEQFF
TRBJ1-1	.	TRBV6-5	.	TGTGCCAGCAGTCCCCCTAAGGGGTGGACTGAAGCTTTCTTT	CASSPPKGWTEAFF
TRBJ1-5	.	TRBV4-1	medium-sized	TGCGCCAGCAGCCATGCTTGGGGGAGAGATCAGCCCCAGCATTTT	CASSHAWGRDQPQHF
TRBJ2-1	TRBD1	TRBV3-1/TRBV3-2	.	TGTGCCAGCAGCCAAGAGACAGGGGGAAGCTCCTACAATGAGCAGTTCTTC	CASSQETGGSSYNEQFF
TRBJ2-3	TRBD1	TRBV19	.	TGTGCCAGTAGGGCGACAGGGGCAGGTAATACGCAGTATTTT	CASRATGAGNTQYF
TRBJ2-4	.	TRBV15	.	TGTGCCACCAGCCCGAGAGTAGCCAAAAACATTCAGTACTTC	CATSPRVAKNIQYF
TRBJ1-4	.	TRBV5-1	.	TGCGCCAGCAGCTTTGAGGGGAATAATGAAAAACTGTTTTTT	CASSFEGNNEKLFF